Listed here are 8 T cell receptor beta chains from one sample, sequenced in a study of blood T cells in healthy people across ages (dated by TCRdb to 2014 to 2015). Receptors were amplified or captured by 5' RACE. Sequenced using an Illumina HiSeq 2500. A second PCR of about 7 to 12 cycles was run with a J-beta primer mix and a sample-barcoded 5' primer. TCRdb trimmed public reads at Q25 via fastp, called clones via MiXCR and kept in-frame beta chains. When rows share a CDR3 protein, they turn into one entry using the most common DNA and genes. The table for this sample lists 800,000 to 950,000 distinct CDR3 sequences; roughly 28% of them were counted only once. Jointly, the top ten make up around 9.6% of the sample. The same specimen was also included in a second study, on T cells of mothers and their children.

The sequencing input was blood. The receptors come from a woman aged 35 to 49 in good health.

The rearrangement joins TRBV12-3 or TRBV12-4 to TRBJ1-1; D unresolved. The CDR3 totals 13 residues. V gave up 5 bases and J gave up 4 bases, with 11 bases separating them. The CDR3 protein is CASSLNSITEAFF. CDR3 bases: TGTGCCAGCAGTCTTAACTCGATCACTGAAGCTTTCTTT.

The sample holds a few counts of this clonotype. V gene TRBV9 combines with J gene TRBJ2-4; D may be TRBD1 (6 bases). Trimming took off 3 bases at V and 9 bases at J, with 22 bases between the two ends. This CDR3 comprises 16 residues. CDR1 SGDLS and CDR2 YYNGEE come from the germline V gene. The CDR3 nucleotides read TGTGCCAGCAGCGGAGACACGGGACGCTCCAGGGGCATTCAGTACTTC. It yields the protein CASSGDTGRSRGIQYF.

The V and J genes are TRBV6-6 and TRBJ1-5; D is possibly TRBD1 (5 bases). The CDR3 loop spans 15 amino acids. Germline V CDR1 and CDR2: MNHNY, SVGAGI (reference sequence). The V end was cut by 6 bases, the J end by 3 bases, with 15 bases between. The CDR3: CASSWDGGNNQPQHF. CDR3 bases: TGTGCCAGCAGCTGGGACGGGGGGAACAATCAGCCCCAGCATTTT.

This chain connects TRBV7-8 to TRBJ2-2; 9 nucleotides agree with TRBD1. The germline CDR1 and CDR2 sequences are SGHVS and FQNEAQ. The CDR3 has 16 residues. The J segment lost 2 bases and the V segment lost 5 bases, leaving 6 bases of the junction unmatched. Here the CDR3 reads CASSGRDRVNTGELFF. CDR3 DNA: TGTGCCAGCAGCGGCCGGGACAGGGTAAACACCGGGGAGCTGTTTTTT.

This rearrangement joins TRBV7-2 to TRBJ1-1; D unclear. Trimming removed 1 base at V and 5 bases at J, with 11 bases between. Germline V gene sequence: CDR1 SGHTA, CDR2 FQGNSA. The CDR3 totals 14 residues. Here the CDR3 DNA reads TGTGCCAGCAGCTTAGGGTGGTGGGAAACTGAAGCTTTCTTT. It is translated as CASSLGWWETEAFF.

This clonotype was counted ten times or more. The chain couples TRBV9 to TRBJ2-4; D possibly corresponds to TRBD1 (6 bases). The J call may be in error: the DNA end matches TRBJ2-7 better. In germline, CDR1 is SGDLS, CDR2 YYNGEE. The length of the CDR3 is 13 residues. CDR3 in DNA: TGTGCCAGCGGGGAAGGGGGTACCCACGAGCAGTACTTC. It yields the protein CASGEGGTHEQYF.

CDR3 coding DNA: TGTGCCAGCAGCTTATTGGACAGGGTCCACGAGCAGTACTTC. It specifies CASSLLDRVHEQYF. This rearrangement joins TRBV11-2 to TRBJ2-7, with 8 positions matching TRBD1. Germline CDR1 and CDR2: SGHAT and FQNNGV. J lost 5 bases, V lost 2 bases, and 5 bases had no gene match. The CDR3 has 14 residues.

The chain employs TRBV20-1 and TRBJ2-4; either TRBD1 or TRBD2 may fit D (5 bases each). The ends were cut back, 3 bases at V and 11 bases at J, with 11 bases in the middle. This CDR3 spans 11 amino acids. CDR1 and CDR2 (germline): DFQATT, SNEGSKA (reference sequence). The CDR3 coding sequence is TGCAGTGCTAGTAACGGGGCATTTCAGTACTTC. Its protein product is CSASNGAFQYF.